These 19 T cell receptor beta chains came from one sample sequenced in a study of cytomegalovirus exposure and HLA in healthy donors. A multiplex PCR was run with 60 Vbeta primers and 13 Jbeta primers. Data came from immunoSEQ multiplex PCR; TCRdb stores just in-frame clones and leaves some out. The repertoire consists of about 210,000 clones, with about 75% occurring once and the leading ten covering about 1.7%. Material: PBMCs. The receptors originated from a male donor in good health and CMV-seronegative.

The chain combines TRBV9 with TRBJ1-2; 9 bases agree with TRBD1. The ends lost 3 bases at V and 1 base at J; junction bases unmatched: 10. The CDR3 spans 17 residues. In germline, CDR1 is SGDLS, CDR2 YYNGEE. In nucleotides, the CDR3 is TGTGCCAGCAGCGGTTGGACAGGGGACATCGTTAACTATGGCTACACCTTC. Translating gives CASSGWTGDIVNYGYTF.

The chain recombines TRBV25-1 with TRBJ1-5, with D hard to call. V dropped 1 base and J dropped 6 bases, with 4 bases sitting between them. The germline gives CDR1 MGHDK, CDR2 SYGVNS. The CDR3 runs to 12 residues. The CDR3 DNA is TGTGCCAGCAGTGAATCTAGTCAGCCCCAGCATTTT. Protein sequence: CASSESSQPQHF. The variable domain in full, with the rest retrieved from reference TRBV25-1 and TRBJ1-5, is EADIYQTPRYLVIGTGKKITLECSQTMGHDKMYWYQQDPGMELHLIHYSYGVNSTEKGDLSSESTVSRIRTEHFPLTLESARPSHTSQYLCASSESSQPQHFGDGTRLSIL.

The CDR3 protein is CASSMAGITEAFF. The CDR3 nucleotides are TGTGCCAGTAGTATGGCAGGGATCACTGAAGCTTTCTTT. The J gene is TRBJ1-1, the V gene TRBV19; D may be TRBD1 (5 bases). The V gene lost 3 bases and the J gene lost 4 bases, with 9 bases spanning the gap. The CDR3 runs 13 residues. Germline V gene lookup returns CDR1 LNHDA and CDR2 SQIVND (reference sequence).

This chain joins TRBV29-1 and TRBJ2-7; 9 bases fit TRBD1. Losses at the gene ends were 5 bases for V and 5 bases for J; bases not matched to a gene: 16. The CDR3 extends over 16 amino acids. Germline CDR1 and CDR2: SQVTM and ANQGSEA. The CDR3 region is CSVRDKQGAPSDEQYF. In DNA, the CDR3 is TGCAGCGTTCGGGATAAACAGGGGGCCCCTTCGGACGAGCAGTACTTC.

This chain connects TRBV19 to TRBJ1-4; D possibly corresponds to TRBD1 (6 bases). The V gene lost 7 bases and the J gene lost 0 bases, with 21 bases spanning the gap. CDR1 LNHDA and CDR2 SQIVND come from the germline V gene (reference sequence). The CDR3 consists of 18 residues. CDR3 loop: CASTQVGGLYATNEKLFF. The CDR3 region has the DNA TGTGCCAGTACCCAGGTCGGGGGGCTGTACGCAACTAATGAAAAACTGTTTTTT.

This chain joins TRBV28 and TRBJ1-5; TRBD1 agrees at 10 bases. Germline V gene lookup returns CDR1 MDHEN and CDR2 SYDVKM. With 6 bases clipped from V and 0 bases from J, the junction kept 11 bases outside the gene matches. The CDR3 loop spans 18 amino acids. CDR3 sequence: CASSRGTGVPYSNQPQHF. The CDR3 DNA is TGTGCCAGCAGCCGAGGGACAGGGGTCCCTTATAGCAATCAGCCCCAGCATTTT.

The chain joins TRBV7-8 to TRBJ1-2, with D possibly TRBD1 on 5 matching bases. The germline V gene encodes CDR1 SGHVS and CDR2 FQNEAQ. Trimming removed 2 bases at V and 5 bases at J, with 18 bases between. The CDR3 sequence is 16 residues long. For the CDR3, the DNA is TGTGCCAGCAGCTTAAGTTGGGTGACAGCCTTGTATGGCTACACCTTC. Its protein product is CASSLSWVTALYGYTF.

The rearrangement links TRBV19 to TRBJ1-1, with D possibly TRBD1 on 6 matching bases. Trimming took 7 bases from V and 1 from J, leaving 10 bases between them. The germline CDR1 and CDR2 sequences are LNHDA and SQIVND (reference sequence). This CDR3 region has 13 residues. The CDR3 sequence is CASTPTGNTEAFF. CDR3 coding DNA: TGTGCCAGTACCCCGACAGGGAACACTGAAGCTTTCTTT.

The V gene is TRBV9, the J gene TRBJ2-1; TRBD2 matches at 9 bases. Germline CDR1 is SGDLS and CDR2 is YYNGEE. The CDR3 length is 13 residues. Unmatched junction bases numbered 3, after V lost 3 bases and J lost 8 bases. The CDR3 DNA sequence: TGTGCCAGCAGCGGCGGGAGGGATGATGAGCAGTTCTTC. This sequence encodes CASSGGRDDEQFF. The whole variable domain, remainder taken from reference TRBV9 and TRBJ2-1, is DSGVTQTPKHLITATGQRVTLRCSPRSGDLSVYWYQQSLDQGLQFLIQYYNGEERAKGNILERFSAQQFPDLHSELNLSSLELGDSALYFCASSGGRDDEQFFGPGTRLTVL.

The chain uses TRBV5-5 and TRBJ1-1, with TRBD1 matching over 8 bases. J lost 6 bases, V lost 4 bases, and 5 bases had no gene match. The CDR3 has 13 amino acids. Germline CDR1 and CDR2: SGHKS and YYEKEE (reference sequence). The CDR3 DNA reads TGTGCCAGCAGCAGAACAGGGGGGCCTGAAGCTTTCTTT. It specifies CASSRTGGPEAFF.

The genes are TRBV5-6 and TRBJ2-4; weak D call: TRBD1 (5 bases). The CDR3 extends over 13 amino acids. Trimming removed 4 bases at V and 3 bases at J, with 8 bases between. From germline, CDR1 is SGHDT and CDR2 YYEEEE. The CDR3 region has the DNA TGTGCCAGCAGCCCCGACAGCAAAAACATTCAGTACTTC. It translates to CASSPDSKNIQYF.

The chain couples TRBV6-5 to TRBJ2-1, with 7 bases fitting TRBD2. Germline-derived CDR1 and CDR2 are MNHEY and SVGAGI. The V segment lost 4 bases and the J segment 4 bases; nucleotides outside the gene matches: 7. This CDR3 has 15 amino acids. Here the CDR3 reads CASSWVAGEYNEQFF. CDR3 DNA: TGTGCCAGCAGTTGGGTCGCGGGAGAATACAATGAGCAGTTCTTC.

The V call is TRBV10-3, the J call TRBJ1-4, with 9 bases fitting TRBD1. V shed 2 bases, J shed 8 bases, and the junction held 9 bases outside the gene matches. This CDR3 spans 16 amino acids. The germline V gene encodes CDR1 ENHRY and CDR2 SYGVKD. CDR3 nucleotide sequence: TGTGCCATCAGTGAGCCCGTCACAGGGGGCGGCGAAAAACTGTTTTTT. It yields the protein CAISEPVTGGGEKLFF.

The rearrangement uses TRBV14 and TRBJ2-7, with D maybe TRBD1 (5 bases). The germline V gene has CDR1 SGHDN and CDR2 FVKESK. Trimming pared 1 base from V and 2 bases from J, leaving 12 bases between. CDR3 size: 15 residues. CDR3 in amino acids: CASSQVVQETYEQYF. The CDR3 nucleotides are TGTGCCAGCAGCCAAGTTGTACAGGAAACCTACGAGCAGTACTTC.

The gene calls are TRBV27 and TRBJ1-5, with a possible D match to TRBD1 (5 bases). In germline, CDR1 is MNHEY, CDR2 SMNVEV (reference sequence). The germline V and J ends were trimmed by 0 bases and 5 bases, with 17 bases remaining between them. The CDR3 has 17 amino acids. CDR3 region: CASSLSGRDVRDQPQHF. The DNA for the CDR3 is TGTGCCAGCAGTTTATCAGGCAGGGATGTCCGCGATCAGCCCCAGCATTTT.

The J gene is TRBJ2-7, the V gene TRBV4-3; 13 bases match TRBD2. Germline CDR1 is LGHNA and CDR2 is YSLEER. The ends lost 3 bases at V and 0 bases at J; junction bases unmatched: 11. The CDR3 is made up of 19 amino acids. The CDR3 reads CASSQRLAGGLPSSYEQYF. DNA of the CDR3: TGCGCCAGCAGCCAGCGACTAGCGGGAGGCCTACCTAGCTCCTACGAGCAGTACTTC.

V is TRBV28 and J is TRBJ2-1, with D tentatively TRBD2 (6 bases). The V gene's germline CDR1 is MDHEN and CDR2 SYDVKM. This CDR3 contains 16 residues. With 5 bases removed from V and 0 bases from J, the gap between germline ends came to 14 bases. The CDR3 bases are TGTGCCAGCAGTACAATAGCGGAGCTCTCCTACAATGAGCAGTTCTTC. Residues: CASSTIAELSYNEQFF.

The rearrangement uses TRBV28 and TRBJ1-1; TRBD1 agrees at 8 bases. V gave up 5 bases and J gave up 1 base; unmatched junction bases: 6. Germline-derived CDR1 and CDR2 are MDHEN and SYDVKM. This CDR3 comprises 15 residues. CDR3 DNA sequence: TGTGCCAGCAGTCCTCGGGGACAGGCGAACACTGAAGCTTTCTTT. Translating gives CASSPRGQANTEAFF. The entire variable domain, with the rest obtained from reference TRBV28 and TRBJ1-1, is as follows: DVKVTQSSRYLVKRTGEKVFLECVQDMDHENMFWYRQDPGLGLRLIYFSYDVKMKEKGDIPEGYSVSREKKERFSLILESASTNQTSMYLCASSPRGQANTEAFFGQGTRLTVV.

This rearrangement joins TRBV6-1 to TRBJ1-2; D is perhaps TRBD1 (5 bases). Germline assignment: CDR1 MNHNS and CDR2 SASEGT. Trimming cost V 1 base and J 8 bases, with 17 bases left between them. The CDR3 is made up of 15 amino acids. The CDR3 coding sequence is TGTGCCAGCAGTGAAGGATGGGGGGGGGAGAGGGGCTACACCTTC. It codes for CASSEGWGGERGYTF.